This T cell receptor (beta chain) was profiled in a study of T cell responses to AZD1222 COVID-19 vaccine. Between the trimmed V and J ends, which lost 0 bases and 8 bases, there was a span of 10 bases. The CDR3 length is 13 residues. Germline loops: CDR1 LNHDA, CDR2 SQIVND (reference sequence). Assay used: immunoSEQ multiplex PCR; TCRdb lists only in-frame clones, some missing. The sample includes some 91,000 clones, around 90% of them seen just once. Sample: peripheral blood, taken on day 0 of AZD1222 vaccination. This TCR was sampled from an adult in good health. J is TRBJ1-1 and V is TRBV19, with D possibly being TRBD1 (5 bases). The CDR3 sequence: CASSIEKGAEAFF. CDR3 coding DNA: TGTGCCAGTAGTATAGAAAAAGGGGCGGAAGCTTTCTTT.